This TCR beta chain was identified in a study of blood T cell repertoires in COVID-19. The CDR3 consists of 12 residues. V lost 6 bases and J lost 5, with 8 bases in between. The germline gives CDR1 MNHEY, CDR2 SMNVEV (reference sequence). How the authors handled the data: Cell counts per sample came from amplifying reference gene primers. TCRdb's table, derived via immunoSEQ multiplex PCR, lists solely in-frame clones and lacks some. The D gene and trimming were derived from the DNA, and the V and J assignments and clone size from that table. Of about 99,000 clones in the sample, around 83% were seen once.

The chain links TRBV27 to TRBJ1-5; no clear D gene. The sequence was collected from an elderly woman with active or convalescent COVID-19. The sequenced material came from peripheral blood. The chain's CDR3 is CASRTDDQPQHF. In nucleotides, the CDR3 is TGTGCCAGCAGAACAGACGATCAGCCCCAGCATTTT.